This T cell receptor beta chain stems from a study of T cells in Graves' hyperthyroidism and ophthalmopathy. Study-level background: Peripheral blood was drawn at first diagnosis, prior to all treatment.

Any patient presenting with uncontrolled infection, other autoimmune disease, pregnancy or lactation was left out. Blood sampling occurred at first hyperthyroidism diagnosis, ahead of any ophthalmopathy symptoms. The PBMCs had their origin in about 9.7 ml of fresh peripheral blood. Amplified regions were TCR beta CDR3 sequences from RNA transcripts. An initial round of RT-PCR targeting the TCR CDR3 relied on the HTBI primer set. TCRdb ran MiXCR on the multiplex PCR reads and lists one entry per CDR3 protein. The sample carries under 400,000 distinct CDR3 sequences, approximately 14% recorded once. The CDR3 covers 16 residues. V shed 0 bases and J shed 4 bases, with 15 bases lying between them. Germline loops: CDR1 SGHDT, CDR2 YYEEEE.

The sequenced sample consisted of blood. The J gene is TRBJ2-3, the V gene TRBV5-6; D is perhaps TRBD1 or TRBD2 (5 bases each). This TCR was sampled from a young woman with Graves' hyperthyroidism that later progressed to Graves' ophthalmopathy. The CDR3 protein is CASSLERQARADTQYF. As DNA, the CDR3 is TGTGCCAGCAGCTTGGAGCGGCAGGCCAGGGCAGATACGCAGTATTTT.